A selection of T cell receptor beta chains follows, all from one sample in a study of OX40 agonist ivuxolimab in advanced cancers. The table came from immunoSEQ multiplex PCR; TCRdb's copy has only in-frame clones and leaves some out. This sample has approximately 54,000 clones, with about 91% found just once. The starting material was CD4+ or CD8+ T cells sorted from blood, obtained in a trial of the OX40 agonist ivuxolimab. These receptors were obtained from an adult with an advanced solid tumor such as melanoma, head and neck, liver or kidney cancer. CDR3s include the opening cysteine and the closing phenylalanine or tryptophan. A D gene is named only where the DNA matches it firmly. Expanded clones are given a class, and other clones once, few, many or no size at all.

V gene	J gene	clone size	D gene	CDR3 protein	CDR3 DNA
TRBV7-6	TRBJ1-5	NA	NA	CASSLGPRGSNQPQHF	TGTGCCAGCAGCTTAGGGCCTAGGGGGAGCAATCAGCCCCAGCATTTT
TRBV27	TRBJ1-2	once	NA	CASSLWGRDNYGYTF	TGTGCCAGCAGTTTATGGGGACGGGATAACTATGGCTACACCTTC
TRBV9	TRBJ2-7	medium-sized	TRBD1	CASSAGTGYEQYF	TGTGCCAGCAGCGCCGGGACAGGCTACGAGCAGTACTTC
TRBV19	TRBJ2-1	NA	TRBD1	CASRSTGGRLTGPYNEQFF	TGTGCCAGTAGATCGACAGGGGGGCGTCTCACGGGTCCCTACAATGAGCAGTTCTTC
TRBV30	TRBJ1-4	NA	TRBD1	CAWSPGQVNEKLFF	TGTGCCTGGAGTCCGGGACAGGTGAACGAAAAACTGTTTTTT
TRBV5-4	TRBJ1-1	NA	NA	CASSSQTRNTEAFF	TGTGCCAGCAGCTCGCAGACACGAAACACTGAAGCTTTCTTT
TRBV4-3	TRBJ1-1	NA	NA	CASSQDGGADSEAFF	TGCGCCAGCAGCCAAGACGGGGGAGCGGATTCTGAAGCTTTCTTT
TRBV19	TRBJ1-1	few	NA	CASSIPGGSTENTEAFF	TGTGCCAGTAGTATTCCCGGGGGGTCGACGGAGAACACTGAAGCTTTCTTT
TRBV14	TRBJ1-2	NA	NA	CASSQAENYGYTF	TGTGCCAGCAGCCAAGCGGAGAACTATGGCTACACCTTC
TRBV27	TRBJ2-3	NA	NA	CASSAILRLANTQYF	TGTGCCAGCAGTGCGATACTGAGATTGGCTAATACGCAGTATTTT
TRBV18	TRBJ1-1	NA	TRBD1	CASSPGTAVLNTEAFF	TGTGCCAGCTCACCCGGGACAGCGGTTCTGAACACTGAAGCTTTCTTT
TRBV7-3	TRBJ2-5	NA	TRBD1	CASSLWGQGEETQYF	TGTGCCAGCAGCTTGTGGGGACAGGGTGAGGAGACCCAGTACTTC
TRBV9	TRBJ2-7	NA	TRBD1	CASSHNRLDRGFYEQYF	TGTGCCAGCAGTCATAACCGTTTGGACAGGGGGTTCTACGAGCAGTACTTC
TRBV6-4	TRBJ2-2	large	TRBD2	CASSLAGATGELFF	TGTGCCAGCAGCCTAGCGGGAGCCACCGGGGAGCTGTTTTTT
TRBV5-4	TRBJ2-1	NA	NA	CASNQRESYNEQFF	TGTGCCAGCAACCAGCGTGAGTCCTACAATGAGCAGTTCTTC
TRBV15	TRBJ2-7	NA	NA	CATSGRDSGYEQYF	TGTGCCACCAGCGGCCGGGACTCTGGCTACGAGCAGTACTTC
TRBV6-1	TRBJ2-7	NA	NA	CASSEAIGRAYEQYF	TGTGCCAGCAGTGAAGCGATAGGCAGGGCCTACGAGCAGTACTTC
TRBV9	TRBJ2-3	NA	NA	CASSASSLPSTDTQYF	TGTGCCAGCAGCGCTTCTAGCCTTCCTAGCACAGATACGCAGTATTTT
TRBV19	TRBJ1-2	NA	TRBD1	CASSILLAGGNYGYTF	TGTGCCAGTAGTATACTTTTGGCAGGGGGCAACTATGGCTACACCTTC
TRBV29-1	TRBJ2-1	once	NA	CSGQEIYNEQFF	TGCAGCGGACAGGAGATCTACAATGAGCAGTTCTTC
TRBV29-1	TRBJ2-1	NA	NA	CSVVGSYNEQFF	TGCAGCGTTGTCGGCAGTTACAATGAGCAGTTCTTC
TRBV7-9	TRBJ2-7	NA	NA	CASSALFSYEQYF	TGTGCCAGCAGCGCTCTGTTCTCCTACGAGCAGTACTTC
TRBV7-9	TRBJ1-1	NA	TRBD1	CATPNRGLRNTEAFF	TGTGCCACGCCAAACAGGGGGCTCAGGAACACTGAAGCTTTCTTT
TRBV19	TRBJ2-3	NA	TRBD2	CASSYPSGNTDTQYF	TGTGCCAGTAGTTATCCTAGCGGGAACACAGATACGCAGTATTTT
TRBV5-1	TRBJ1-1	NA	NA	CASSLGRGRATEAFF	TGCGCCAGCAGCTTGGGCAGGGGAAGGGCAACTGAAGCTTTCTTT
TRBV10-3	TRBJ2-2	NA	TRBD2	CAILSGTSVFANTGELFF	TGTGCCATCCTGTCCGGGACTAGCGTCTTTGCGAACACCGGGGAGCTGTTTTTT
TRBV27	TRBJ1-2	NA	NA	CASSPSQGLSYGYTF	TGTGCCAGCAGTCCCTCCCAGGGATTGAGCTATGGCTACACCTTC
TRBV28	TRBJ2-2	NA	NA	CASSHTILGTTTGELFF	TGTGCCAGCAGTCACACAATCCTGGGGACGACCACCGGGGAGCTGTTTTTT
TRBV6-1	TRBJ2-2	NA	NA	CASTRENTGELFF	TGTGCCAGCACTAGGGAGAACACCGGGGAGCTGTTTTTT
TRBV5-1	TRBJ2-7	NA	NA	CASSLEGGGYEQYF	TGCGCCAGCAGCTTGGAGGGGGGAGGCTACGAGCAGTACTTC
TRBV4-3	TRBJ1-5	once	NA	CASSQTLNQPQHF	TGCGCCAGCAGCCAAACCCTGAATCAGCCCCAGCATTTT
TRBV27	TRBJ2-5	NA	NA	CASGLGETQYF	TGTGCCAGTGGTCTGGGAGAGACCCAGTACTTC
TRBV7-9	TRBJ2-1	NA	TRBD2	CASSYPASGGFNEQFF	TGTGCCAGCAGCTACCCCGCCAGCGGGGGCTTCAATGAGCAGTTCTTC
TRBV6-6	TRBJ2-7	NA	NA	CASSYAGEQYF	TGTGCCAGCAGTTACGCCGGCGAGCAGTACTTC
TRBV5-4	TRBJ2-3	NA	NA	CASSLPKVGFTDTQYF	TGTGCCAGCAGCTTGCCTAAGGTGGGGTTCACAGATACGCAGTATTTT
TRBV6-5	TRBJ1-5	NA	NA	CASSYSTGSNQPQHF	TGTGCCAGCAGTTACTCGACCGGTAGCAATCAGCCCCAGCATTTT
TRBV5-6	TRBJ2-7	NA	TRBD1	CASSLEQGAGEQYF	TGTGCCAGCAGCTTAGAGCAGGGGGCAGGCGAGCAGTACTTC
TRBV6-1	TRBJ1-2	NA	NA	CASSEDPGGYGYTF	TGTGCCAGCAGTGAGGACCCGGGGGGCTATGGCTACACCTTC
TRBV19	TRBJ2-1	NA	NA	CASSINEWGEQFF	TGTGCCAGTAGTATAAACGAGTGGGGTGAGCAGTTCTTC
TRBV6-6	TRBJ1-4	NA	NA	CASMALYSGTNEKLFF	TGTGCCAGCATGGCCCTCTATTCGGGGACTAATGAAAAACTGTTTTTT
TRBV15	TRBJ2-7	NA	NA	CATSSRDMPYEQYF	TGTGCCACCAGCAGCCGGGACATGCCCTACGAGCAGTACTTC
TRBV7-2	TRBJ2-7	NA	TRBD1	CASSAGQGAFNEQYF	TGTGCCAGCAGCGCCGGACAGGGGGCTTTTAACGAGCAGTACTTC
TRBV4-3	TRBJ2-1	few	TRBD1	CASSRYSGTGGSIEQFF	TGCGCCAGCAGCCGATACAGCGGGACAGGGGGCTCTATTGAGCAGTTCTTC
TRBV27	TRBJ2-7	NA	NA	CASTPRGGSYEQYF	TGTGCCAGCACCCCTAGGGGGGGCTCCTACGAGCAGTACTTC
TRBV13	TRBJ2-1	NA	TRBD2	CASSLVSGLAKDEQFF	TGTGCCAGCAGCCTAGTTTCGGGACTAGCGAAGGATGAGCAGTTCTTC
TRBV7-9	TRBJ2-2	NA	NA	CASEGNTGELFF	TGTGCCAGCGAAGGGAACACCGGGGAGCTGTTTTTT
TRBV25-1	TRBJ2-1	NA	NA	CASSETLVVVSNEQFF	TGTGCCAGCAGTGAAACTCTTGTGGTAGTCAGCAATGAGCAGTTCTTC
TRBV9	TRBJ1-2	once	TRBD1	CASSVARTGGDYGYTF	TGTGCCAGCAGCGTAGCTAGGACAGGGGGCGACTATGGCTACACCTTC
TRBV4-2	TRBJ2-1	NA	TRBD2	CASSQVAGGNNEQFF	TGTGCCAGCAGCCAAGTAGCGGGGGGGAACAATGAGCAGTTCTTC